The 16 T cell receptor beta chains below all came from one sample that was sequenced in a study of blood T cell repertoires in COVID-19. Some clones are missing from TCRdb's copy, which holds only in-frame ones; the method was immunoSEQ multiplex PCR. The sample lists around 250,000 clones; approximately 85% were seen once. The sample was PBMCs or T cells enriched from blood (not recorded which). These receptors were obtained from a woman between 50 and 59 years old who had recovered from COVID-19.

This chain links TRBV5-1 with TRBJ2-2, with D possibly being TRBD1 (5 bases). Trimming pared 1 base from V and 0 bases from J, leaving 7 bases between. The CDR3 consists of 15 residues. Germline lookup yields CDR1 SGHRS and CDR2 YFSETQ. This CDR3 reads CASSLTGSNTGELFF. The CDR3 DNA follows: TGCGCCAGCAGCTTGACAGGTTCGAACACCGGGGAGCTGTTTTTT.

The CDR3 here is CASSPRTGLNTEAFF. CDR3 in DNA: TGTGCCAGCAGCCCCAGGACAGGGCTGAACACTGAAGCTTTCTTT. The chain uses TRBV11-2 and TRBJ1-1; 8 nucleotides match TRBD1. CDR3 length: 15 residues. The J segment lost 0 bases and the V segment lost 5 bases, leaving 5 bases of the junction unmatched. Germline V gene data show CDR1 as SGHAT and CDR2 as FQNNGV.

CDR3 loop: CATSSGGDRRSPLHF. The CDR3 DNA follows: TGTGCCACCAGCAGTGGGGGGGATCGTCGTTCACCCCTCCACTTT. The genes are TRBV15 and TRBJ1-6; possible D gene TRBD1, 5 bases. Germline V gene data show CDR1 as LNHNV and CDR2 as YYDKDF (reference sequence). CDR3 length equals 15 residues. Trimming left V 3 bases short and J 9 bases short, with 15 bases between.

The gene calls are TRBV2 and TRBJ1-5; no clear D. The CDR3 sequence is 12 residues long. The germline gives CDR1 SNHLY, CDR2 FYNNEI. V was trimmed by 6 bases and J by 5 bases, leaving 8 bases between them. CDR3 region: CASRAIDQPQHF. The CDR3 coding sequence is TGTGCCAGCAGAGCAATAGATCAGCCCCAGCATTTT.

The J gene is TRBJ2-2, the V gene TRBV5-4; possibly TRBD2 for D (5 bases). V was trimmed by 2 bases and J by 5 bases, leaving 16 bases between them. Germline-derived CDR1 and CDR2 are SGHNT and YYREEE (reference sequence). This CDR3 contains 16 residues. CDR3 sequence reads: CASSFTLDWSTGELFF. The CDR3, as DNA: TGTGCCAGCAGCTTTACACTAGATTGGTCGACCGGGGAGCTGTTTTTT.

The chain joins TRBV5-4 to TRBJ2-1; 9 positions agree with TRBD1. Germline-derived CDR1 and CDR2 are SGHNT and YYREEE (reference sequence). This CDR3 has 15 residues. Losses at the gene ends were 3 bases for V and 7 bases for J; bases not matched to a gene: 8. The CDR3 DNA reads TGTGCCAGCAGCTCTGGGGACAGGGATCAAAATGAGCAGTTCTTC. Amino acids: CASSSGDRDQNEQFF.

The genes are TRBV19 and TRBJ1-2; no clear D gene. V was trimmed by 10 bases and J by 4 bases, leaving 19 bases between them. The CDR3 contains 14 residues. Germline V gives CDR1 LNHDA, CDR2 SQIVND (reference sequence). This CDR3 is CATSIPRFSYGYTF. CDR3 coding DNA: TGTGCCACCTCTATCCCCCGCTTCTCCTATGGCTACACCTTC.

The chain employs TRBV28 and TRBJ2-5; possible D gene TRBD2, 6 bases. Germline-derived CDR1 and CDR2 are MDHEN and SYDVKM. The CDR3 extends over 14 amino acids. V was shortened by 2 bases and J by 1 base, with 8 bases between the two germline ends. Here the CDR3 reads CASSLPGGQETQYF. CDR3 DNA: TGTGCCAGCAGTTTACCCGGGGGCCAAGAGACCCAGTACTTC.

The chain recombines TRBV7-3 with TRBJ1-1, with D possibly being TRBD1 (5 bases). The germline gives CDR1 SGHTA, CDR2 FQGTGA. This CDR3 contains 13 residues. The germline V and J ends were trimmed by 3 bases and 5 bases, with 10 bases remaining between them. The CDR3 spells CASSLEEGTEAFF. The CDR3 DNA is TGTGCCAGCAGCTTGGAGGAGGGGACTGAAGCTTTCTTT. Using reference TRBV7-3 and TRBJ1-1 for the parts outside the CDR3, the full variable domain is GAGVSQTPSNKVTEKGKYVELRCDPISGHTALYWYRQSLGQGPEFLIYFQGTGAADDSGLPNDRFFAVRPEGSVSTLKIQRTERGDSAVYLCASSLEEGTEAFFGQGTRLTVV.

The genes are TRBV7-2 and TRBJ1-2; no reliable D call. The CDR3 has 12 residues. V lost 2 bases, J lost 4 bases, and 5 bases lay in between. Germline V gives CDR1 SGHTA, CDR2 FQGNSA. CDR3 in amino acids: CASSLSLYGYTF. The CDR3 DNA is TGTGCCAGCAGCTTATCCCTCTATGGCTACACCTTC. The full variable domain, completed using reference TRBV7-2 and TRBJ1-2, is GAGVSQSPSNKVTEKGKDVELRCDPISGHTALYWYRQSLGQGLEFLIYFQGNSAPDKSGLPSDRFSAERTGGSVSTLTIQRTQQEDSAVYLCASSLSLYGYTFGSGTRLTVV.

The chain combines TRBV9 with TRBJ1-1; possibly TRBD1 for D (6 bases). The CDR3 has 15 residues. The germline V and J ends were trimmed by 0 bases and 1 base, with 10 bases remaining between them. CDR1 and CDR2 from the germline V gene are SGDLS and YYNGEE. The CDR3 bases are TGTGCCAGCAGCGTAGAACCGACAGGGAACACTGAAGCTTTCTTT. This sequence encodes CASSVEPTGNTEAFF.

This rearrangement joins TRBV21-1 to TRBJ1-2; the table's D call, TRBD1, has no DNA check behind it. TRBV21-1 is marked as a pseudogene. The CDR3 is made up of 14 amino acids. The CDR3 is CASSKARDSYGYTF. In DNA form, the CDR3 reads TGTGCCAGCAGCAAAGCACGGGACAGCTATGGCTACACCTTC.

As concerns this clone: Additional DNA sequences in this sample encode the identical CDR3. The V call is TRBV28, the J call TRBJ2-7; 11 nucleotides match TRBD2. Germline V gene sequence: CDR1 MDHEN, CDR2 SYDVKM. This CDR3 contains 15 residues. With V trimmed by 5 bases and J by 2 bases, 5 bases remained unmatched. The CDR3 DNA reads TGTGCCAGCAGTCTCGGACTAGCGGGCACCTACGAGCAGTACTTC. This sequence encodes CASSLGLAGTYEQYF.

The rearrangement links TRBV5-1 to TRBJ2-1; TRBD1 agrees at 9 bases. Unmatched junction bases numbered 12, after V lost 6 bases and J lost 8 bases. The germline V gene has CDR1 SGHRS and CDR2 YFSETQ. The CDR3 runs 15 residues. CDR3 amino acids: CASTRGPGQGDEQFF. CDR3 nucleotides: TGCGCCAGCACCCGTGGACCGGGACAGGGCGATGAGCAGTTCTTC.

Points on this clone: The same CDR3 is also encoded by other DNA sequences in this sample. The chain couples TRBV14 to TRBJ1-2, with D possibly being TRBD1 (6 bases). Germline V gene lookup returns CDR1 SGHDN and CDR2 FVKESK. CDR3 length equals 13 residues. V was trimmed by 4 bases and J by 8 bases, leaving 14 bases between them. The CDR3 sequence: CASSPQDRYGYTF. The DNA for the CDR3 is TGTGCCAGCAGCCCCCAGGACAGATACGGCTACACCTTC.

As concerns this clone: The junction departs from germline at one end; a sequencing error may be responsible. This chain uses TRBV7-7 with TRBJ2-2; TRBD2 matches 16 bases. The CDR3 contains 15 residues. Germline CDR1 SSHAT, CDR2 FNYEAQ (reference sequence). For the CDR3, the DNA is TGTGCTAGCAGCTTGGGACTAGCGGGAGGGCAGGAGCTGTTTTTT. The encoded protein is CASSLGLAGGQELFF.